The subject of this entry is one T cell receptor (beta chain). Its antigen remains unidentified. The entry originates in a study of shared clonotypes between healthy human individuals. Notes on the study in general: In this cohort, only blood was sampled, and tissue repertoires likely differ. The four-donor shared clonotypes exceeded non-shared clonotypes in generation probability, with non-shared ones scoring lower.

Looked up from germline, CDR1 is SGDLS and CDR2 is YYNGEE. The CDR3 has 13 residues. Between the trimmed V and J ends, which lost 4 bases and 7 bases, there was a span of 14 bases. Assay used: immunoSEQ multiplex PCR; TCRdb lists only in-frame clones, some missing. The repertoire consists of some 2,000,000 clones, with 85% to 95% occurring once and the leading ten covering 0.13%. The genes are TRBV9 and TRBJ2-5; no reliable D call. This TCR derives from a man younger than 35 in good health. Sequencing was performed on naive CD4+ T cells sorted from blood. Described subset: CD45RA+ positively selected. CDR3 nucleotide sequence: TGTGCCAGCAGCTCCGAGGCCCTTGGGACCCAGTACTTC. Its protein product is CASSSEALGTQYF.